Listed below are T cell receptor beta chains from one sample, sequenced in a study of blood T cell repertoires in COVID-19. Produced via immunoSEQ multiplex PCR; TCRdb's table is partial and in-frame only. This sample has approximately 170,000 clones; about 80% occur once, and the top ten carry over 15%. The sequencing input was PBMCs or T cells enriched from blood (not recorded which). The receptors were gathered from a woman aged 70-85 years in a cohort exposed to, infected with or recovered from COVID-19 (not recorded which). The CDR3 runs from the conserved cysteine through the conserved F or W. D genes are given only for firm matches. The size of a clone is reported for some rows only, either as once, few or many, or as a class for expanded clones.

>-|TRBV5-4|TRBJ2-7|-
CASSRAAPGTYEQYF
TGTGCCAGCAGCCGAGCAGCGCCAGGGACCTACGAGCAGTACTTC
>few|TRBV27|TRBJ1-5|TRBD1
CASSPGTVRNQPQHF
TGTGCCAGCAGTCCCGGGACAGTCCGAAATCAGCCCCAGCATTTT
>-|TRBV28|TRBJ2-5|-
CASSSGTRETQYF
TGTGCCAGCAGTTCTGGGACAAGGGAGACCCAGTACTTC
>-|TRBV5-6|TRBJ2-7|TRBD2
CASSPRPGLAGDEQYF
TGTGCCAGCAGCCCCCGCCCCGGGCTAGCGGGAGACGAGCAGTACTTC
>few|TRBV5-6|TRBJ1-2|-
CASSLALNYGYTF
TGTGCCAGCAGCTTGGCCCTTAACTATGGCTACACCTTC
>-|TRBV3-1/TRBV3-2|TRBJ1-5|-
CASSQDLSQPQHF
TGTGCCAGCAGCCAAGATCTCAGTCAGCCCCAGCATTTT
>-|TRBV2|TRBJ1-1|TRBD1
CASNQGENTEAFF
TGTGCCAGCAATCAGGGGGAGAACACTGAAGCTTTCTTT
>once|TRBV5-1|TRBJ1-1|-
CASSSGFGNTEAFF
TGCGCCAGCAGTTCCGGGTTCGGGAACACTGAAGCTTTCTTT
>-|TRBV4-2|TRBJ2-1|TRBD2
CASSPFPGTSNSGTFF
TGTGCCAGCAGCCCCTTTCCCGGGACTAGCAACTCCGGTACGTTCTTC
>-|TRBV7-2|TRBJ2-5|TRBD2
CASSWGAGEAETQYF
TGTGCCAGCAGCTGGGGTGCGGGAGAAGCAGAGACCCAGTACTTC
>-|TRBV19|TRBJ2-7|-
CASSTPGAYEQYF
TGTGCCAGTAGTACCCCCGGGGCCTACGAGCAGTACTTC
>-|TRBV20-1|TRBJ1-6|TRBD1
CSASLGTGSSPLHF
TGCAGTGCTAGTCTCGGGACAGGGTCTTCACCCCTCCACTTT